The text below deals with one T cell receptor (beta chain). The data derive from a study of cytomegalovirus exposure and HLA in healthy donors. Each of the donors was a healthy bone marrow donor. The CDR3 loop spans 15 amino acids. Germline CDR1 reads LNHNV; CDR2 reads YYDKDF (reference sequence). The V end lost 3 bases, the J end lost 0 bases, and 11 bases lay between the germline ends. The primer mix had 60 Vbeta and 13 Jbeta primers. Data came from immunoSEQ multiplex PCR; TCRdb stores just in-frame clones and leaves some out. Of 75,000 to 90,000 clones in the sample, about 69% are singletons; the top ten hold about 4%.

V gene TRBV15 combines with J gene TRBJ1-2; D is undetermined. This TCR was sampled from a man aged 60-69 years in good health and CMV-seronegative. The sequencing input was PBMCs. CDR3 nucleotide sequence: TGTGCCACCAGCAGTGACATTCAGACTAACTATGGCTACACCTTC. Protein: CATSSDIQTNYGYTF.